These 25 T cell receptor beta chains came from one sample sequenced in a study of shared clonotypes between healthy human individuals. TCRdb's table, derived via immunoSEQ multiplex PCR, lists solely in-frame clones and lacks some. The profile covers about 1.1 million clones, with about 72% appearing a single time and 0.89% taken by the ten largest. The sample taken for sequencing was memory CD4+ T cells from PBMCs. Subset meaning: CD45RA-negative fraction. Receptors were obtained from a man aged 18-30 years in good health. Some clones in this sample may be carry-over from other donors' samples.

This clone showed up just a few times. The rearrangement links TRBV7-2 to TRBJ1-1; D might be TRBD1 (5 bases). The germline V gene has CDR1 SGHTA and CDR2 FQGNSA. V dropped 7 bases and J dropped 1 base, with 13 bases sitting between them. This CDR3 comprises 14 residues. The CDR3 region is CASTTWGGNTEAFF. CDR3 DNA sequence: TGTGCCAGCACCACATGGGGGGGGAACACTGAAGCTTTCTTT.

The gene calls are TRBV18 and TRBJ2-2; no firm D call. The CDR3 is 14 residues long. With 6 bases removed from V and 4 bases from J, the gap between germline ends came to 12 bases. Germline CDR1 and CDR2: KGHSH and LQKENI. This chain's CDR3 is CASSSGAFTGELFF. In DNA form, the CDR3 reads TGTGCCAGCTCCTCCGGCGCTTTCACCGGGGAGCTGTTTTTT.

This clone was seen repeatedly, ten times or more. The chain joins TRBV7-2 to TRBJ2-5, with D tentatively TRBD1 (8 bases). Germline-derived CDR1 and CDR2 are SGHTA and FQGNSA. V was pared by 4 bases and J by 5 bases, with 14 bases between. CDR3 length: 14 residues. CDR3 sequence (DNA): TGTGCCAGCAGCTCACAGGGGGGGGAGGAGACCCAGTACTTC. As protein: CASSSQGGEETQYF.

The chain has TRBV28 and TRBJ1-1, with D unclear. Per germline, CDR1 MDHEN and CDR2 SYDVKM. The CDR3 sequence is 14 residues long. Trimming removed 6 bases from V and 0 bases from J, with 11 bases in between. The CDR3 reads CASSPRVLNTEAFF. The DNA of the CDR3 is TGTGCCAGCAGCCCGAGGGTATTGAACACTGAAGCTTTCTTT. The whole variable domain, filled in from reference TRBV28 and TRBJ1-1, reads DVKVTQSSRYLVKRTGEKVFLECVQDMDHENMFWYRQDPGLGLRLIYFSYDVKMKEKGDIPEGYSVSREKKERFSLILESASTNQTSMYLCASSPRVLNTEAFFGQGTRLTVV.

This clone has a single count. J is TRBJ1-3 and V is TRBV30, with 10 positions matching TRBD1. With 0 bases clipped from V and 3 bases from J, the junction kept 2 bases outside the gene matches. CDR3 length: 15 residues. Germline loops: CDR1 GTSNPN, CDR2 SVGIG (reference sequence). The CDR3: CAWSVTGGSGNTIYF. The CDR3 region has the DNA TGTGCCTGGAGTGTGACAGGGGGCAGTGGAAACACCATATATTTT.

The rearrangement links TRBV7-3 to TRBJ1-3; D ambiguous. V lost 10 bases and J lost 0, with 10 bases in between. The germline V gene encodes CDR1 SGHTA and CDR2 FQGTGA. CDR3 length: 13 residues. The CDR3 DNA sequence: TGTGCCACCAGACTAAACTCTGGAAACACCATATATTTT. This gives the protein CATRLNSGNTIYF.

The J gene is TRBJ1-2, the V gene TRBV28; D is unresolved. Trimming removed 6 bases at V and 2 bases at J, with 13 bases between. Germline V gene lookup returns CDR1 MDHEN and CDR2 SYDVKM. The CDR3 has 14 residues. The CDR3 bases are TGTGCCAGCAGGTCGCACAAGATAAACTATGGCTACACCTTC. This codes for CASRSHKINYGYTF.

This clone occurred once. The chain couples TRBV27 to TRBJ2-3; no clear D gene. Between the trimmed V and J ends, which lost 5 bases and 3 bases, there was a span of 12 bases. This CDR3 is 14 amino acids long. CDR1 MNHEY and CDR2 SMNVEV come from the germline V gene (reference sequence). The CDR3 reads CASSLGSWTDTQYF. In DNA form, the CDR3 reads TGTGCCAGCAGTCTAGGATCTTGGACAGATACGCAGTATTTT.

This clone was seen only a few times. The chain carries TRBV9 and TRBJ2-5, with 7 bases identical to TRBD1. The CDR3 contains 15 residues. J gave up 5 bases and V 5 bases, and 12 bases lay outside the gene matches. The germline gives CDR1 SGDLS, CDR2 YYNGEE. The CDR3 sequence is CASSPVGGIWETQYF. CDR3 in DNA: TGTGCCAGCAGTCCGGTAGGGGGCATATGGGAGACCCAGTACTTC. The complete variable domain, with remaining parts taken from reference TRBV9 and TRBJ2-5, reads DSGVTQTPKHLITATGQRVTLRCSPRSGDLSVYWYQQSLDQGLQFLIQYYNGEERAKGNILERFSAQQFPDLHSELNLSSLELGDSALYFCASSPVGGIWETQYFGPGTRLLVL.

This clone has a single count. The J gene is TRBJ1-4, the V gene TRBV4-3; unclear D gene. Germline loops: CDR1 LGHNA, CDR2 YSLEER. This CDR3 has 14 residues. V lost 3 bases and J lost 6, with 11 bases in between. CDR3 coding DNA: TGCGCCAGCAGCCACAGGAGGCGTGATGAAAAACTGTTTTTT. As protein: CASSHRRRDEKLFF.

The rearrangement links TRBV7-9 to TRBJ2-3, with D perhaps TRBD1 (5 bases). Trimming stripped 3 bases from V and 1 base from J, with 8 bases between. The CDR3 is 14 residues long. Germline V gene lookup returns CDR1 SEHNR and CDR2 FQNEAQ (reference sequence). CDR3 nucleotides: TGTGCCAGCAGCTTCGAACAGGGCACAGATACGCAGTATTTT. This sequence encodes CASSFEQGTDTQYF.

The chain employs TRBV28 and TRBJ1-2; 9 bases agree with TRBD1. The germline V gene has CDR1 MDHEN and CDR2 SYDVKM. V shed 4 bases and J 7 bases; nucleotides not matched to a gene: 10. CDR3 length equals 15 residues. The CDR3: CASSSPTGGASGYTF. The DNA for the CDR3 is TGTGCCAGCAGTTCCCCAACAGGGGGCGCCAGTGGCTACACCTTC.

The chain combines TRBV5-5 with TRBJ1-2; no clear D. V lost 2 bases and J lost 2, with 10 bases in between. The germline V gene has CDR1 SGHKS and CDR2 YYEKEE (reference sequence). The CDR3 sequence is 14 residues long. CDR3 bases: TGTGCCAGCAGCTTTCAAACTGTAAACTATGGCTACACCTTC. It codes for CASSFQTVNYGYTF.

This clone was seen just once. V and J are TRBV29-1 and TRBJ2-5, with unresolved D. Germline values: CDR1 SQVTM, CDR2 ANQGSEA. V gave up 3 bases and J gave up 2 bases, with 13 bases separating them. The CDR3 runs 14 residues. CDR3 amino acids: CSVDSKLIQETQYF. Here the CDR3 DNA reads TGCAGCGTTGACAGCAAGCTCATTCAAGAGACCCAGTACTTC. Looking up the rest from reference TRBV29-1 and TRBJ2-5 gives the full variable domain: SAVISQKPSRDICQRGTSLTIQCQVDSQVTMMFWYRQQPGQSLTLIATANQGSEATYESGFVIDKFPISRPNLTFSTLTVSNMSPEDSSIYLCSVDSKLIQETQYFGPGTRLLVL.

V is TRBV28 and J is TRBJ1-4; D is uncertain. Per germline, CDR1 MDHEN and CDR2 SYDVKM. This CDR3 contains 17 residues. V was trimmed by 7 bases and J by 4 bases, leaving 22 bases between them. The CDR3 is CASTPAGGWKVNEKLFF. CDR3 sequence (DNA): TGTGCCAGCACCCCTGCGGGAGGGTGGAAGGTTAATGAAAAACTGTTTTTT.

CDR3 amino acids: CASSPGQGLFSGNTIYF. CDR3 sequence (DNA): TGTGCCAGCAGCCCTGGGCAGGGCCTCTTCTCTGGAAACACCATATATTTT. The chain is built from TRBV7-2 and TRBJ1-3; a weak D match, TRBD1 (5 bases). Trimming removed 5 bases from V and 0 bases from J, with 17 bases in between. CDR1 is SGHTA and CDR2 is FQGNSA in the germline V gene. The CDR3 length is 17 residues.

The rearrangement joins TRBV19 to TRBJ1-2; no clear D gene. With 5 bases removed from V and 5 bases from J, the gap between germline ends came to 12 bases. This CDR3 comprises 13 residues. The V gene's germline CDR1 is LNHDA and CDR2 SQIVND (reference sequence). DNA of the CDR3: TGTGCCAGTAGTCCAACCGACCGTTATGGCTACACCTTC. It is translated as CASSPTDRYGYTF.

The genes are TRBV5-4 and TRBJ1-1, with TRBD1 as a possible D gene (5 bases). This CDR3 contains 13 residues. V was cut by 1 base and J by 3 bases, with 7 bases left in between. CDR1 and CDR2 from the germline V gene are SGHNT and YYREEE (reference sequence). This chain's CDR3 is CASSLLGDTEAFF. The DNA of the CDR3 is TGTGCCAGCAGCTTGTTGGGGGACACTGAAGCTTTCTTT.

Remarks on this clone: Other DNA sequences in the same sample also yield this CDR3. CDR3 residues: CSARTGSSYEQYF. As DNA, the CDR3 is TGCAGCGCCCGGACAGGGAGCTCCTACGAGCAGTACTTC. The chain carries TRBV29-1 and TRBJ2-7, with 8 bases aligning to TRBD1. The germline CDR1 and CDR2 sequences are SQVTM and ANQGSEA. J lost 0 bases, V lost 7 bases, and 5 bases had no gene match. This CDR3 contains 13 residues.

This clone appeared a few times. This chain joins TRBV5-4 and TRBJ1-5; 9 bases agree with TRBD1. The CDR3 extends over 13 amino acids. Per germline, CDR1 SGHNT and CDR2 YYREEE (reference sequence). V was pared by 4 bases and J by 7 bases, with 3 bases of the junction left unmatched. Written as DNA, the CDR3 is TGTGCCAGCAGCCGGGACAGGGAACAGCCCCAGCATTTT. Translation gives CASSRDREQPQHF. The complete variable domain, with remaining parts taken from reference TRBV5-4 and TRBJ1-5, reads ETGVTQSPTHLIKTRGQQVTLRCSSQSGHNTVSWYQQALGQGPQFIFQYYREEENGRGNFPPRFSGLQFPNYSSELNVNALELDDSALYLCASSRDREQPQHFGDGTRLSIL.

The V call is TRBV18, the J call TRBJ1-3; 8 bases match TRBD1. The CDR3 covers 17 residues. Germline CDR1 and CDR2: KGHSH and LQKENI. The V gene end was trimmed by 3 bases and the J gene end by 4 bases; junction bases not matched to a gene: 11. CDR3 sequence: CASSPRALRDRGNTIYF. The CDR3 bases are TGTGCCAGCTCACCTAGGGCCCTACGGGACAGGGGAAACACCATATATTTT. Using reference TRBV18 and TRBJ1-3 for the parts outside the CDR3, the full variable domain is NAGVMQNPRHLVRRRGQEARLRCSPMKGHSHVYWYRQLPEEGLKFMVYLQKENIIDESGMPKERFSAEFPKEGPSILRIQQVVRGDSAAYFCASSPRALRDRGNTIYFGEGSWLTVV.

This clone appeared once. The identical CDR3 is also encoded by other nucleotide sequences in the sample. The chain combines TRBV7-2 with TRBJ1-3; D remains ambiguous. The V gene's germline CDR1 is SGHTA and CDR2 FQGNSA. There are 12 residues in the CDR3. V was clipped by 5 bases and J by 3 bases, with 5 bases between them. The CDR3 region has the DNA TGTGCCAGCAGCCCCGGTGGAAACACCATATATTTT. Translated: CASSPGGNTIYF.

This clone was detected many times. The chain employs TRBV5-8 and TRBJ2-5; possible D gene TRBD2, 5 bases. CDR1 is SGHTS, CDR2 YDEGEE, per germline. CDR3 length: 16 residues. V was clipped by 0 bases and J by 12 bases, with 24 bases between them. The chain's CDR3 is CASSLGDYLDPRSKYF. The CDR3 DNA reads TGTGCCAGCAGCTTGGGAGACTATTTGGATCCGAGATCTAAGTACTTC.

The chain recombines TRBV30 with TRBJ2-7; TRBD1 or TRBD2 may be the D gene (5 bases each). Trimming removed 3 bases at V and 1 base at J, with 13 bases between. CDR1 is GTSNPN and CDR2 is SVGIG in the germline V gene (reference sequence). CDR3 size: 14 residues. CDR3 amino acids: CAWRGSRGSYEQYF. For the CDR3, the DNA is TGTGCCTGGAGGGGCTCGAGGGGATCCTACGAGCAGTACTTC.

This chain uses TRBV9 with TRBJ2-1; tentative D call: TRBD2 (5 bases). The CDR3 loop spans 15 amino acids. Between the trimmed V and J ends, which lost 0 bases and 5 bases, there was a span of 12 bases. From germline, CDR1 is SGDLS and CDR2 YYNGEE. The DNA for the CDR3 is TGTGCCAGCAGCGTAGAGTGGGAGACCCACAATGAGCAGTTCTTC. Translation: CASSVEWETHNEQFF.